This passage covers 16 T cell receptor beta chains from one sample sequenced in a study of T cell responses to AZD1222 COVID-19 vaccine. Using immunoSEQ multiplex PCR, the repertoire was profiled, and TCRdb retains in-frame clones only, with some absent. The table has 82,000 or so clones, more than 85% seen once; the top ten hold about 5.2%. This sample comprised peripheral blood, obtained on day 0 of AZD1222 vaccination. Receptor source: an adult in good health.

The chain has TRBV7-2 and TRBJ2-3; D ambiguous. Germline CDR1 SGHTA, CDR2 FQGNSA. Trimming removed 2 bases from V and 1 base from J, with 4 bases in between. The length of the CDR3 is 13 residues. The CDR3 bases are TGTGCCAGCAGCTTAACCGGCACAGATACGCAGTATTTT. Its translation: CASSLTGTDTQYF.

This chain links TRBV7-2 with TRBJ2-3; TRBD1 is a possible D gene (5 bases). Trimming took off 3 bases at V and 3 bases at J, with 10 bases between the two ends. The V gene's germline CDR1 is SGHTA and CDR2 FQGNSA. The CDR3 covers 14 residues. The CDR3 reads CASSLRQTTDTQYF. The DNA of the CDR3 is TGTGCCAGCAGCTTGAGACAGACTACAGATACGCAGTATTTT.

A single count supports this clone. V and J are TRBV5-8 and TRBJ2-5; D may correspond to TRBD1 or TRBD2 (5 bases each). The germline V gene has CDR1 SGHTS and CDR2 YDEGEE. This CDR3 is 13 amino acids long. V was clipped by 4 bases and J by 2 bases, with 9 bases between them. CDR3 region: CASSRGTQETQYF. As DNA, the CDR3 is TGTGCCAGCAGCCGAGGGACGCAAGAGACCCAGTACTTC.

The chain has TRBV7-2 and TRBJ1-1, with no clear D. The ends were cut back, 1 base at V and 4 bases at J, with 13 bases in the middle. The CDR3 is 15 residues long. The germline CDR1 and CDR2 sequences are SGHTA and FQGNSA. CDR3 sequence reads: CASSLEGRWGTEAFF. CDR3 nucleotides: TGTGCCAGCAGCTTAGAAGGCAGGTGGGGCACTGAAGCTTTCTTT.

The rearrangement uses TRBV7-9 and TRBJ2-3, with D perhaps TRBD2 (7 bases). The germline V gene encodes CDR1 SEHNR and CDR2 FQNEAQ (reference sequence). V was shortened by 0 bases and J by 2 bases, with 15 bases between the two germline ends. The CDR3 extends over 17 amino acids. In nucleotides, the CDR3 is TGTGCCAGCAGCTTAGCGCTGCCGGGGGGCCCCACAGATACGCAGTATTTT. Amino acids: CASSLALPGGPTDTQYF. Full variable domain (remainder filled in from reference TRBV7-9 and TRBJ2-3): DTGVSQNPRHKITKRGQNVTFRCDPISEHNRLYWYRQTLGQGPEFLTYFQNEAQLEKSRLLSDRFSAERPKGSFSTLEIQRTEQGDSAMYLCASSLALPGGPTDTQYFGPGTRLTVL.

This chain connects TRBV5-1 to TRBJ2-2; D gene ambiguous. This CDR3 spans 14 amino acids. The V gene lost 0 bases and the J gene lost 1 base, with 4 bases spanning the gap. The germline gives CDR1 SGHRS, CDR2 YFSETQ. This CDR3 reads CASSLAGNTGELFF. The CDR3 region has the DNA TGCGCCAGCAGCTTGGCAGGGAACACCGGGGAGCTGTTTTTT.

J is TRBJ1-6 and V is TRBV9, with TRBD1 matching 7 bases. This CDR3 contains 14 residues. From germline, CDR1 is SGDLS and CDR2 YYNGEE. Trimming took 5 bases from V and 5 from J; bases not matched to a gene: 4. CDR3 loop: CASSLGTDNSPLHF. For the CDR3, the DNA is TGTGCCAGCAGTTTAGGGACAGATAATTCACCCCTCCACTTT.

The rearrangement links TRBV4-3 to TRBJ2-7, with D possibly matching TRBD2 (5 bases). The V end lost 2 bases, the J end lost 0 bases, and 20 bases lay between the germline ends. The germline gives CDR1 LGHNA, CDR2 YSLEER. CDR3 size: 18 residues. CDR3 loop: CASSQYLVVTTSSYEQYF. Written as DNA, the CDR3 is TGCGCCAGCAGCCAATACTTGGTCGTGACTACAAGCTCCTACGAGCAGTACTTC.

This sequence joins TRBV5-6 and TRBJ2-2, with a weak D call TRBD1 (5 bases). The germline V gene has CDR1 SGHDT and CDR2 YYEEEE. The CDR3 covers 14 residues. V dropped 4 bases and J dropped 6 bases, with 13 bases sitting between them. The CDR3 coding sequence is TGTGCCAGCAGCGCGGACATGGGGTCCGGGGAGCTGTTTTTT. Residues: CASSADMGSGELFF. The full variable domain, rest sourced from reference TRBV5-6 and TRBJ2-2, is DAGVTQSPTHLIKTRGQQVTLRCSPKSGHDTVSWYQQALGQGPQFIFQYYEEEERQRGNFPDRFSGHQFPNYSSELNVNALLLGDSALYLCASSADMGSGELFFGEGSRLTVL.

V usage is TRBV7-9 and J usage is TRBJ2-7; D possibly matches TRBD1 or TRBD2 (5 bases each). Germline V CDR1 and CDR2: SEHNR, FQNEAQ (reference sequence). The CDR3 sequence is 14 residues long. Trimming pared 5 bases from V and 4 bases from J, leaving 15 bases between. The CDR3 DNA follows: TGTGCCAGCAGCCCGGGGACGTCCACGTACGAGCAGTACTTC. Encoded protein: CASSPGTSTYEQYF. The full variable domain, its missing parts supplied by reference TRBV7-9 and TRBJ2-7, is DTGVSQNPRHKITKRGQNVTFRCDPISEHNRLYWYRQTLGQGPEFLTYFQNEAQLEKSRLLSDRFSAERPKGSFSTLEIQRTEQGDSAMYLCASSPGTSTYEQYFGPGTRLTVT.

The CDR3 DNA sequence: TGTGCCAGCAGCACGAACGCAGGGAGCAATCAGCCCCAGCATTTT. It encodes CASSTNAGSNQPQHF. The chain recombines TRBV7-2 with TRBJ1-5; a weak D match, TRBD1 (5 bases). Germline-derived CDR1 and CDR2 are SGHTA and FQGNSA. CDR3 size: 15 residues. Trimming took 5 bases from V and 1 from J, leaving 12 bases between them.

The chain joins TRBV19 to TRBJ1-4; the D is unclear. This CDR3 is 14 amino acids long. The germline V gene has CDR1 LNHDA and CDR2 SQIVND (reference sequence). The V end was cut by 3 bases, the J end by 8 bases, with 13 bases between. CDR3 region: CASSIRGGGEKLFF. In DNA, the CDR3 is TGTGCCAGTAGTATTCGGGGAGGCGGGGAAAAACTGTTTTTT. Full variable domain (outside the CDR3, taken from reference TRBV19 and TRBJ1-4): DGGITQSPKYLFRKEGQNVTLSCEQNLNHDAMYWYRQDPGQGLRLIYYSQIVNDFQKGDIAEGYSVSREKKESFPLTVTSAQKNPTAFYLCASSIRGGGEKLFFGSGTQLSVL.

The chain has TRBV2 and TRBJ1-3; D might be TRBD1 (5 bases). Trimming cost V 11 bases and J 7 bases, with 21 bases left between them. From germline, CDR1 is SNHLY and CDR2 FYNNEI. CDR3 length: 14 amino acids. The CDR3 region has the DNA TGTGCCGATCGGCGGACATATCTAGGGAACACCATATATTTT. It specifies CADRRTYLGNTIYF.

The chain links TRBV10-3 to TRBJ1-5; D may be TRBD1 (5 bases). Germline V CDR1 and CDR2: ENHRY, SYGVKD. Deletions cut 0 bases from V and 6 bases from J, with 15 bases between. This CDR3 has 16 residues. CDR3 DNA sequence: TGTGCCATCAGTGAGTCGACTCGGGGGGGAAGTCAGCCCCAGCATTTT. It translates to CAISESTRGGSQPQHF.

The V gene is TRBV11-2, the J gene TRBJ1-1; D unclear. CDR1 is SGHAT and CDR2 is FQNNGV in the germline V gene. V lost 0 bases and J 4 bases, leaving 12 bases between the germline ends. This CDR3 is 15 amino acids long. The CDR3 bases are TGTGCCAGCAGCTTAGATTCGGCACAGAGCACTGAAGCTTTCTTT. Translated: CASSLDSAQSTEAFF.

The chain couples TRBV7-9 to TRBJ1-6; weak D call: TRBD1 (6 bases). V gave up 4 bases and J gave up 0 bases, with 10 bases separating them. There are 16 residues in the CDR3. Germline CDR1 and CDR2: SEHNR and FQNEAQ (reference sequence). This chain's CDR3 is CASSSPDSSYNSPLHF. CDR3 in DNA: TGTGCCAGCAGCTCACCGGACAGCTCCTATAATTCACCCCTCCACTTT.